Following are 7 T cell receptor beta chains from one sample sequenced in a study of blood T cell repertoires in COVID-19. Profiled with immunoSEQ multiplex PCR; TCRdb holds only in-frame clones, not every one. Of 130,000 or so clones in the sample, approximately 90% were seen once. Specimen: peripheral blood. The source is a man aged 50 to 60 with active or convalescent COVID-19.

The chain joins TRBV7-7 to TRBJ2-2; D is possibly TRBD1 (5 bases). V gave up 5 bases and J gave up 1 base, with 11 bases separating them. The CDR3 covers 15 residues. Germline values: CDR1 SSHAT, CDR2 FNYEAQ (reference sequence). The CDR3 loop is CASSRTTGNTGELFF. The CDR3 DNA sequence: TGTGCCAGCAGCAGAACTACAGGGAACACCGGGGAGCTGTTTTTT.

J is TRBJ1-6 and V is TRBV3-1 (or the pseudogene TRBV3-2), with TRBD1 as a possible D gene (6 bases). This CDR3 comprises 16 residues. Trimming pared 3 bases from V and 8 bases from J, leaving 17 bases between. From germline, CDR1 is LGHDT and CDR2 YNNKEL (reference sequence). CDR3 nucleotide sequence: TGTGCCAGCAGCCAGAAAGACCCAGGGGCTCATTCACCCCTCCACTTT. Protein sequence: CASSQKDPGAHSPLHF.

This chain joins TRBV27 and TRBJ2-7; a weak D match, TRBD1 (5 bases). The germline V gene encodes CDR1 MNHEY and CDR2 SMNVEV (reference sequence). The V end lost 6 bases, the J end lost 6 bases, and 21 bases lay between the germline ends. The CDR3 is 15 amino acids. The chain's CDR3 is CASSKRGSPPTEQYF. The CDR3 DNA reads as TGTGCCAGCAGCAAAAGGGGATCCCCACCCACCGAGCAGTACTTC.

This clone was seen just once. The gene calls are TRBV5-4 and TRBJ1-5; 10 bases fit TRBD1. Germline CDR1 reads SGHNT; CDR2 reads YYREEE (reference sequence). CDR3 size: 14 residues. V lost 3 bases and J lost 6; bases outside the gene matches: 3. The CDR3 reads CASSSGQGGQPQHF. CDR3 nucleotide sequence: TGTGCCAGCAGCTCCGGACAGGGGGGTCAGCCCCAGCATTTT.

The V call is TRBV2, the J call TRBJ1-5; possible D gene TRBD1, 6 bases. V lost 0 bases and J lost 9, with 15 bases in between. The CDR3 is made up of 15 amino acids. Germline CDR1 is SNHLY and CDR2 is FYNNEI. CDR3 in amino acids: CASSEASQGHGPQHF. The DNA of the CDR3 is TGTGCCAGCAGTGAAGCATCACAGGGCCATGGGCCCCAGCATTTT.

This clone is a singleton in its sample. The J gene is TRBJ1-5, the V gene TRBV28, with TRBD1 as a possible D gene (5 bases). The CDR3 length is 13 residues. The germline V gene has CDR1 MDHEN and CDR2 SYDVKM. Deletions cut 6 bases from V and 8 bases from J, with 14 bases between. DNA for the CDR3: TGTGCCAGCAGAGAGACAGTAGAGGAGCCCCAGCATTTT. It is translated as CASRETVEEPQHF. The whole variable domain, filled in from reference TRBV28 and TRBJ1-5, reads DVKVTQSSRYLVKRTGEKVFLECVQDMDHENMFWYRQDPGLGLRLIYFSYDVKMKEKGDIPEGYSVSREKKERFSLILESASTNQTSMYLCASRETVEEPQHFGDGTRLSIL.

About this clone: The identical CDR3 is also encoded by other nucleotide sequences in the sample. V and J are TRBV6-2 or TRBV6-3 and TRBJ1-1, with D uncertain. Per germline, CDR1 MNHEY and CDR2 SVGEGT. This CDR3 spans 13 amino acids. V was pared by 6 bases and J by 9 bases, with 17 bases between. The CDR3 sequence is CASSYLLGRQAFF. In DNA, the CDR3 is TGTGCCAGCAGCTATCTTCTGGGCAGACAAGCTTTCTTT.